The TCR beta chain under discussion was sequenced for a study of control samples from healthy donors and cancer patients. The CDR3 is 18 residues long. The trim removed 7 bases at V and 3 bases at J, leaving 23 bases unmatched. Germline assignment: CDR1 SQVTM and CDR2 ANQGSEA. The repertoire was sequenced with immunoSEQ multiplex PCR; TCRdb's copy has only in-frame clones and lacks some. The sample has 100,000 to 150,000 clones, over 75% seen once. This TCR derives from a man younger than 35 in good health. The gene calls are TRBV29-1 and TRBJ1-1; TRBD1 agrees at 7 bases. Sequences were obtained from blood. The chain's CDR3 is CSDGVLDRKNSPDTEAFF. The CDR3 DNA is TGCAGCGACGGCGTACTGGACAGGAAGAACTCCCCAGACACTGAAGCTTTCTTT. Using reference TRBV29-1 and TRBJ1-1 for the parts outside the CDR3, the full variable domain is SAVISQKPSRDICQRGTSLTIQCQVDSQVTMMFWYRQQPGQSLTLIATANQGSEATYESGFVIDKFPISRPNLTFSTLTVSNMSPEDSSIYLCSDGVLDRKNSPDTEAFFGQGTRLTVV.